Below are 26 T cell receptor beta chains sequenced from a single sample in a study of blood T cells in healthy people across ages. A second PCR of about 6 to 11 cycles used a sample-barcoded 5' primer and a J-beta primer mix. TCRdb redid the calling of the 5' RACE reads with MiXCR, one entry per CDR3 protein. The repertoire includes some 710,000 distinct CDR3 sequences, 20% to 25% of them detected once, and about 20% sits in the top ten. The sequencing input was blood. The receptor set was obtained from a man aged 70-80 years in good health.

This clonotype has more than one count but fewer than ten. CDR3 amino acids: CASSLGTRPYEQFF. The CDR3 DNA reads as TGTGCCAGCAGTTTAGGGACTAGACCTTATGAGCAGTTCTTC. The chain employs TRBV12-3 or TRBV12-4 and TRBJ2-1, with 7 positions matching TRBD2. This CDR3 spans 14 amino acids. The junction had 5 bases not matched to a gene; V was cut back by 1 base and J by 8 bases.

This clonotype has more than one count but fewer than ten. The J gene is TRBJ2-6, the V gene TRBV4-1, with a weak D call TRBD2 (6 bases). The germline gives CDR1 MGHRA, CDR2 YSYEKL. The ends were cut back, 0 bases at V and 0 bases at J, with 12 bases in the middle. The CDR3 totals 18 residues. The CDR3 loop reads CASSQDRGKSSGANVLTF. Written as DNA, the CDR3 is TGCGCCAGCAGCCAAGACCGGGGGAAAAGCTCTGGGGCCAACGTCCTGACTTTC.

The chain has TRBV7-2 and TRBJ2-3; D is unresolved. V dropped 2 bases and J dropped 8 bases, with 14 bases sitting between them. The CDR3 spans 14 residues. Germline V gives CDR1 SGHTA, CDR2 FQGNSA. The CDR3 DNA follows: TGTGCCAGCAGCTTAAGTCAGACCCCTTCTACGCAGTATTTT. As protein: CASSLSQTPSTQYF.

The gene calls are TRBV6-1 and TRBJ1-2; D possibly corresponds to TRBD1 (5 bases). The CDR3 length is 14 residues. Germline CDR1 reads MNHNS; CDR2 reads SASEGT. Trimming cost V 3 bases and J 1 base, with 9 bases left between them. The CDR3 DNA reads TGTGCCAGCAGTGATGGGACGGTTAACTATGGCTACACCTTC. It translates to CASSDGTVNYGYTF.

This clonotype was found a few times. The gene calls are TRBV18 and TRBJ2-2, with D unresolved. Looked up from germline, CDR1 is KGHSH and CDR2 is LQKENI. The CDR3 is 14 residues long. With 5 bases removed from V and 1 base from J, the gap between germline ends came to 8 bases. CDR3 region: CASSYERNTGELFF. The CDR3 nucleotides read TGTGCCAGCTCATACGAACGGAACACCGGGGAGCTGTTTTTT. The full variable domain, its missing parts supplied by reference TRBV18 and TRBJ2-2, is NAGVMQNPRHLVRRRGQEARLRCSPMKGHSHVYWYRQLPEEGLKFMVYLQKENIIDESGMPKERFSAEFPKEGPSILRIQQVVRGDSAAYFCASSYERNTGELFFGEGSRLTVL.

This chain links TRBV27 with TRBJ2-5; D perhaps matches TRBD2 (5 bases). From germline, CDR1 is MNHEY and CDR2 SMNVEV (reference sequence). V was shortened by 7 bases and J by 7 bases, with 19 bases between the two germline ends. The CDR3 sequence is 14 residues long. The CDR3: CASTSGSGTRTQYF. CDR3 DNA: TGTGCCAGCACCTCGGGCTCGGGAACGAGGACCCAGTACTTC.

The chain joins TRBV20-1 to TRBJ1-6, with 9 bases fitting TRBD1. Germline V lookup: CDR1 DFQATT, CDR2 SNEGSKA (reference sequence). Trimming cost V 3 bases and J 6 bases; bases outside gene matches: 9. The CDR3 covers 16 residues. In DNA, the CDR3 is TGCAGTGCTAGGGGGGACAGGGACCTATCTAATTCACCCCTCCACTTT. This codes for CSARGDRDLSNSPLHF.

As concerns this clonotype: Its ends do not fully match the called genes, so a read error is possible. The CDR3 DNA follows: TGTGCCAGTAGTACCCTCGGGACTAGCGGGAGTATAGAGTTCTTC. Translation: CASSTLGTSGSIEFF. V is TRBV19 and J is TRBJ2-5; 14 bases line up with TRBD2. There are 15 residues in the CDR3. Germline lookup yields CDR1 LNHDA and CDR2 SQIVND (reference sequence).

The rearrangement uses TRBV19 and TRBJ2-3; the match to TRBD2 covers 10 bases. CDR3 length: 17 amino acids. The germline CDR1 and CDR2 sequences are LNHDA and SQIVND (reference sequence). V gave up 8 bases and J gave up 2 bases; unmatched junction bases: 13. The chain's CDR3 is CASQIGIAGGVTDTQYF. The CDR3 DNA follows: TGTGCCAGTCAAATAGGGATAGCGGGAGGAGTCACAGATACGCAGTATTTT. The variable domain in full, completed from reference TRBV19 and TRBJ2-3, reads DGGITQSPKYLFRKEGQNVTLSCEQNLNHDAMYWYRQDPGQGLRLIYYSQIVNDFQKGDIAEGYSVSREKKESFPLTVTSAQKNPTAFYLCASQIGIAGGVTDTQYFGPGTRLTVL.

The chain recombines TRBV6-4 with TRBJ2-1; weak D call: TRBD2 (5 bases). The CDR3 consists of 15 residues. V lost 6 bases, J lost 1 base, and 13 bases lay in between. The V gene's germline CDR1 is MRHNA and CDR2 SNTAGT. CDR3 loop: CASSLWSGSYNEQFF. In nucleotides, the CDR3 is TGTGCCAGCAGCCTCTGGAGCGGATCCTACAATGAGCAGTTCTTC.

The sample holds a few counts of this clonotype. The chain is built from TRBV20-1 and TRBJ2-7; D unclear. Germline V gene data show CDR1 as DFQATT and CDR2 as SNEGSKA (reference sequence). This CDR3 has 12 residues. The V gene lost 6 bases and the J gene lost 3 bases, with 12 bases spanning the gap. CDR3 region: CSASQRVYEQYF. The CDR3, as DNA: TGCAGTGCCTCCCAGCGAGTCTACGAGCAGTACTTC.

J is TRBJ2-7 and V is TRBV18; 7 bases agree with TRBD1. V lost 3 bases and J lost 0; bases outside the gene matches: 5. This CDR3 region has 15 residues. The germline V gene has CDR1 KGHSH and CDR2 LQKENI. The CDR3 region has the DNA TGTGCCAGCTCACCCAGGGGACAGTACTCCTACGAGCAGTACTTC. Its protein product is CASSPRGQYSYEQYF.

This clonotype occurred many times. The J gene is TRBJ2-3, the V gene TRBV6-5, with TRBD2 matching 8 bases. The germline V gene has CDR1 MNHEY and CDR2 SVGAGI. V was pared by 5 bases and J by 0 bases, with 4 bases of the junction left unmatched. The length of the CDR3 is 15 residues. This chain's CDR3 is CASSKLAVSTDTQYF. CDR3 DNA: TGTGCCAGCAGTAAACTAGCGGTTAGCACAGATACGCAGTATTTT.

This clonotype was found a few times. J is TRBJ1-1 and V is TRBV12-3 or TRBV12-4, with D possibly being TRBD1 (5 bases). The CDR3 is 13 residues long. The V end lost 2 bases, the J end lost 6 bases, and 10 bases lay between the germline ends. CDR3 DNA: TGTGCCAGCAGTTTAAGCCGGGACGCTGAAGCTTTCTTT. It codes for CASSLSRDAEAFF.

The V call is TRBV5-5, the J call TRBJ2-2, with a possible D match to TRBD1 (6 bases). The germline gives CDR1 SGHKS, CDR2 YYEKEE (reference sequence). This CDR3 spans 14 amino acids. The germline V and J ends were trimmed by 4 bases and 4 bases, with 11 bases remaining between them. The chain's CDR3 is CASSQGQFTGELFF. CDR3 DNA sequence: TGTGCCAGCAGCCAAGGACAGTTCACCGGGGAGCTGTTTTTT.

The chain combines TRBV5-5 with TRBJ1-4; D might be TRBD1 (6 bases). CDR1 and CDR2 (germline): SGHKS, YYEKEE (reference sequence). The CDR3 loop spans 15 amino acids. Trimming shortened V by 4 bases and J by 8 bases, and 18 bases separated the two germline ends. The CDR3 spells CASSLRGAFREKLFF. DNA of the CDR3: TGTGCCAGCAGCCTCCGGGGGGCCTTTAGGGAAAAACTGTTTTTT.

This clonotype has only a few counts. V gene TRBV12-3 or TRBV12-4 combines with J gene TRBJ2-5; D remains unclear. The J call may be incorrect, as the DNA end agrees better with TRBJ2-7. This CDR3 has 13 residues. The CDR3 nucleotides are TGTGCCAGCAGTTTTACCGGTAACTACGAGCAGTACTTC. Translation gives CASSFTGNYEQYF.

This clonotype was picked up a small number of times. V and J are TRBV7-9 and TRBJ2-4, with D uncertain. Germline CDR1 is SEHNR and CDR2 is FQNEAQ (reference sequence). The CDR3 spans 16 residues. The V gene lost 5 bases and the J gene lost 0 bases, with 14 bases spanning the gap. CDR3 DNA sequence: TGTGCCAGCAGCCCCCTGGGGAAACTAGCCAAAAACATTCAGTACTTC. Amino acid sequence: CASSPLGKLAKNIQYF.

This clonotype was counted at least ten times. The chain employs TRBV29-1 and TRBJ1-4; unclear D gene. Germline CDR1 and CDR2: SQVTM and ANQGSEA. Between the trimmed V and J ends, which lost 3 bases and 2 bases, there was a span of 7 bases. The CDR3 covers 13 residues. Here the CDR3 DNA reads TGCAGCGTTGAGTTCGGGACTAATGAAAAACTGTTTTTT. It encodes CSVEFGTNEKLFF.

The genes are TRBV6-5 and TRBJ1-6, with unresolved D. This CDR3 is built from 18 residues. Germline CDR1 is MNHEY and CDR2 is SVGAGI. Trimming left V 2 bases short and J 0 bases short, with 14 bases between. The CDR3 DNA is TGTGCCAGCAGTTACCGCGACCCTAACAGCTCCTATAATTCACCCCTCCACTTT. Translating gives CASSYRDPNSSYNSPLHF.

V and J are TRBV5-1 and TRBJ1-1, with TRBD1 identical over 7 bases. V trimming: 4 bases; J trimming: 6 bases; junction bases outside the gene matches: 9. The CDR3 runs 14 residues. Germline V lookup: CDR1 SGHRS, CDR2 YFSETQ. The CDR3 loop reads CASSRDTGVSEAFF. Written as DNA, the CDR3 is TGCGCCAGCAGCAGGGATACAGGGGTTTCTGAAGCTTTCTTT.

J is TRBJ2-5 and V is TRBV27; the D gene is possibly TRBD1 (6 bases). Germline-derived CDR1 and CDR2 are MNHEY and SMNVEV (reference sequence). Trimming took off 8 bases at V and 5 bases at J, with 12 bases between the two ends. This CDR3 has 12 residues. CDR3: CASGRGIETQYF. The CDR3 DNA reads TGTGCCAGCGGCAGGGGTATCGAGACCCAGTACTTC.

This rearrangement joins TRBV21-1 to TRBJ2-2. TRBV21-1 is recorded as a pseudogene. The CDR3 spans 13 residues. DNA of the CDR3: TGTGCCAGCAGCCGCTGTTTGGGCGGGGAGCTGTTTTTT. Protein product: CASSRCLGGELFF.

CDR3 loop: CASGSGLAGVRYNEQFF. The DNA of the CDR3 is TGTGCTAGTGGCTCGGGACTAGCGGGAGTACGATACAATGAGCAGTTCTTC. The chain joins TRBV12-5 to TRBJ2-1; 14 nucleotides agree with TRBD2. V shed 6 bases, J shed 4 bases, and the junction held 8 bases outside the gene matches. The CDR3 length is 17 residues. Germline assignment: CDR1 LGHNT and CDR2 FRNRAP.

Regarding this clonotype: The CDR3 ends on some other residue instead of the conserved phenylalanine or tryptophan, so this is likely a read error. J is TRBJ2-3 and V is TRBV5-1; no definite D call. The V gene lost 2 bases and the J gene lost 6 bases, with 7 bases spanning the gap. CDR1 and CDR2 from the germline V gene are SGHRS and YFSETQ. CDR3 length: 12 residues. The CDR3 coding sequence is TGCGCCAGCAGCTTCTGGGGTGATACGCAGTATCTT. Its translation is CASSFWGDTQYL.

There are a few counts of this clonotype. The CDR3 spells CASSLSGGYNQETQYF. The CDR3 DNA sequence: TGCGCCAGCAGCCTGTCGGGCGGGTACAACCAAGAGACCCAGTACTTC. The genes are TRBV5-1 and TRBJ2-5; a weak D match, TRBD2 (5 bases). From germline, CDR1 is SGHRS and CDR2 YFSETQ. Deletions cut 4 bases from V and 0 bases from J, with 16 bases between. The CDR3 totals 16 residues.